This T cell receptor beta chain was found in a study of shared clonotypes between healthy human individuals. Background on the study: Two women and a few men aged 18 to 49 served as donors.

Findings of the study overall: The generation probabilities recorded for non-shared clonotypes fell below those of clonotypes shared by all four donors.

Germline lookup yields CDR1 SGHTA and CDR2 FQGNSA. Trimming removed 6 bases from V and 4 bases from J; junction bases left unmatched: 9. CDR3 size: 15 residues. As for this clone: Its antigen is currently unknown.

Sequencing used immunoSEQ multiplex PCR; TCRdb keeps in-frame clones, though not all of them. This table holds 600,000 to 750,000 clones, 72% found once. Donors included only healthy HIV-negative adults lacking recent acute infections or vaccinations. Naive CD45RA+ and memory CD45RA-negative subsets were split from CD4+ cells. Sequenced sample: memory CD4+ T cells sorted from blood. Subset described: CD45RA-negative fraction. This chain joins TRBV7-2 and TRBJ2-1, with TRBD2 matching over 7 bases. The clonotype comes from a woman aged 25 to 39 in good health. Here the CDR3 reads CASRPKRETYNEQFF. Written as DNA, the CDR3 is TGTGCCAGCAGACCCAAGCGGGAAACTTACAATGAGCAGTTCTTC.